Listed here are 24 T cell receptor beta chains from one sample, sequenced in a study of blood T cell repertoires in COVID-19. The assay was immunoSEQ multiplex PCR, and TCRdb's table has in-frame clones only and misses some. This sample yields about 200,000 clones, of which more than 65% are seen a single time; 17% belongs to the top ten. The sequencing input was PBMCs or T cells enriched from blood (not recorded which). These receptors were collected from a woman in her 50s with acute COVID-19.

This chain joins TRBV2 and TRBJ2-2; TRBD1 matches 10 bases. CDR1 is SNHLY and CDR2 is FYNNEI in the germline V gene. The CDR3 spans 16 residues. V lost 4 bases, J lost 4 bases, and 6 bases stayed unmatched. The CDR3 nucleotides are TGTGCCAGCAGTGCGGGACAGGGGCGGGGCACCGGGGAGCTGTTTTTT. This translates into CASSAGQGRGTGELFF.

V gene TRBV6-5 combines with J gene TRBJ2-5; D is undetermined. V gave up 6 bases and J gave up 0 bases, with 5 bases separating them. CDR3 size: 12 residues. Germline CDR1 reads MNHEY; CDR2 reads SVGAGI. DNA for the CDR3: TGTGCCAGCAGACAGAACCAAGAGACCCAGTACTTC. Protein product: CASRQNQETQYF.

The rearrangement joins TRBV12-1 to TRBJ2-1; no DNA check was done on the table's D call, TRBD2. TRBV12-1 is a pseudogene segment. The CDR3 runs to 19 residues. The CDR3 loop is CASSPRIAGGRASRNEQFF. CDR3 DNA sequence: TGTGCCAGCAGCCCGAGGATAGCGGGGGGCCGTGCCTCAAGGAATGAGCAGTTCTTC.

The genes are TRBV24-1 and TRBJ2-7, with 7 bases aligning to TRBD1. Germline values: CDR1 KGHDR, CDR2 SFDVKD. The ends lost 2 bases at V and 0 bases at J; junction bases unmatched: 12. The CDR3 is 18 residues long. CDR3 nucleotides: TGTGCCACCAGTGATTCCAACCTGACAGGGACGATCTCCTACGAGCAGTACGTC. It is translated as CATSDSNLTGTISYEQYV.

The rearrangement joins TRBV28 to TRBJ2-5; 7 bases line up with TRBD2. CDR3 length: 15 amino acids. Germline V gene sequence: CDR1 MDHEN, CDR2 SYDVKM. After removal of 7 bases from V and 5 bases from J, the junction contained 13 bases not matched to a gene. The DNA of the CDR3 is TGTGCCAGCACCCCCCCCCGCGGGAGTGACGAGACCCAGTACTTC. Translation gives CASTPPRGSDETQYF.

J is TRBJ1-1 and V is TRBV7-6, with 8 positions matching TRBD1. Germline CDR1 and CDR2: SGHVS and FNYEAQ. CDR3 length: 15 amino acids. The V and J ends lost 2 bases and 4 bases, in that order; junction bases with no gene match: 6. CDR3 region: CASSLMTGVGTEAFF. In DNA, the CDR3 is TGTGCCAGCAGCTTAATGACAGGGGTGGGCACTGAAGCTTTCTTT. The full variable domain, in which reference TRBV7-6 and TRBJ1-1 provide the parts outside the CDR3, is GAGVSQSPRYKVTKRGQDVALRCDPISGHVSLYWYRQALGQGPEFLTYFNYEAQQDKSGLPNDRFSAERPEGSISTLTIQRTEQRDSAMYRCASSLMTGVGTEAFFGQGTRLTVV.

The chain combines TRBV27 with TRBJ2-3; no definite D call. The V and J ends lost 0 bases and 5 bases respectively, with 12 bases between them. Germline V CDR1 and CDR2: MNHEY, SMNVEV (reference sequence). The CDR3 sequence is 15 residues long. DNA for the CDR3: TGTGCCAGCAGTTTATCAGGAAGAGCAGGAGATACGCAGTATTTT. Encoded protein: CASSLSGRAGDTQYF.

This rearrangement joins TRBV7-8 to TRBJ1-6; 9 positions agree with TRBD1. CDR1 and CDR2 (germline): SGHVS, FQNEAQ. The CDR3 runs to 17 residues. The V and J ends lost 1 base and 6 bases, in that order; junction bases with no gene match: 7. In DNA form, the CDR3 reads TGTGCCAGCAGCTTAGAAGGGCGGGACAGGGTTAATTCACCCCTCCACTTT. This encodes CASSLEGRDRVNSPLHF.

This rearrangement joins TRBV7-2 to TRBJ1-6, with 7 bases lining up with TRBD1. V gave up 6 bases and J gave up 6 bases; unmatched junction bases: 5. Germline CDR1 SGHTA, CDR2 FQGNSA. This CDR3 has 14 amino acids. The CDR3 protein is CASSSQGSNSPLHF. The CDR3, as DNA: TGTGCCAGCAGTTCACAGGGGAGTAATTCACCCCTCCACTTT. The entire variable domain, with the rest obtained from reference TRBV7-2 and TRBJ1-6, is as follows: GAGVSQSPSNKVTEKGKDVELRCDPISGHTALYWYRQSLGQGLEFLIYFQGNSAPDKSGLPSDRFSAERTGGSVSTLTIQRTQQEDSAVYLCASSSQGSNSPLHFGNGTRLTVT.

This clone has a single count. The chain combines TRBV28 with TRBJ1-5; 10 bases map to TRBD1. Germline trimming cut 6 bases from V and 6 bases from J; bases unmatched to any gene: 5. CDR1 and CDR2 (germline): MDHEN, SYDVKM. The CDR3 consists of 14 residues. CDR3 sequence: CASSKGQGSQPQHF. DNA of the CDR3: TGTGCCAGCAGCAAGGGACAGGGGAGTCAGCCCCAGCATTTT.

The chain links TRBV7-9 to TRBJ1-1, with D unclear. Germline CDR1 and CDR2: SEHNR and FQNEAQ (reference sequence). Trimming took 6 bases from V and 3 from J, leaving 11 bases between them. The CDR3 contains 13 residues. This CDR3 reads CASSPLSDTEAFF. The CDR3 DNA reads TGTGCCAGCAGTCCCCTTAGCGACACTGAAGCTTTCTTT.

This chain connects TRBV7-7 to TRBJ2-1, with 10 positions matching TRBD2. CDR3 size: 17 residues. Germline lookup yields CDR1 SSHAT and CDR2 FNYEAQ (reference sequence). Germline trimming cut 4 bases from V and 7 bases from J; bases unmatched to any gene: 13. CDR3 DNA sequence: TGTGCCAGCAGCTCGGGGTCCGTAGCGGGGGGCCTGAATGAGCAGTTCTTC. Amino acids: CASSSGSVAGGLNEQFF.

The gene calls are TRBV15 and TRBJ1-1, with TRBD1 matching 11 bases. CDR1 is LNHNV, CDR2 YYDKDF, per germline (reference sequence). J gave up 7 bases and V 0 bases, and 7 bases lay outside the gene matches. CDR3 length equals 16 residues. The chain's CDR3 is CATSRDLGQGDGEAFF. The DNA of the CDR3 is TGTGCCACCAGCAGAGATTTGGGACAGGGGGACGGTGAAGCTTTCTTT. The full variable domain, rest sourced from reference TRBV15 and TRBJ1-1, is DAMVIQNPRYQVTQFGKPVTLSCSQTLNHNVMYWYQQKSSQAPKLLFHYYDKDFNNEADTPDNFQSRRPNTSFCFLDIRSPGLGDTAMYLCATSRDLGQGDGEAFFGQGTRLTVV.

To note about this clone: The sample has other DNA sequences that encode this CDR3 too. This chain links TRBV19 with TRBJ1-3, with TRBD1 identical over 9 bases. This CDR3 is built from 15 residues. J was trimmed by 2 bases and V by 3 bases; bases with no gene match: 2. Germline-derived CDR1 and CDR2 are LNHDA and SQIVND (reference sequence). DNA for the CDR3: TGTGCCAGTAGTATCAGACAGGGGGCTGGAAACACCATATATTTT. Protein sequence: CASSIRQGAGNTIYF.

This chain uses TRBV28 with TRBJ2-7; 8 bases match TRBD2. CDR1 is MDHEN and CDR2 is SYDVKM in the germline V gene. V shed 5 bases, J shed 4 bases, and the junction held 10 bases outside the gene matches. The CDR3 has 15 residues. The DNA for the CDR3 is TGTGCCAGCAGTACCCTAGCGGGCGGGGAGTACGAGCAGTACGTC. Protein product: CASSTLAGGEYEQYV.

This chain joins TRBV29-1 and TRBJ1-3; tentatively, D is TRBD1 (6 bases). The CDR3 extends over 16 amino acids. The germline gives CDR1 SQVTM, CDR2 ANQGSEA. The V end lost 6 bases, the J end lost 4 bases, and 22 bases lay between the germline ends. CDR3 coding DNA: TGCAGCGTGCTCAGGGGCGTAGGGCGATTAGGAAACACCATATATTTT. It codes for CSVLRGVGRLGNTIYF.

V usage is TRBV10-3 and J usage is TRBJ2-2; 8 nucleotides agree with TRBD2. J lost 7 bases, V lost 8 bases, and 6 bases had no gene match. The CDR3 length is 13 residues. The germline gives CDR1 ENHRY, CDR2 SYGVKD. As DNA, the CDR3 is TGTGCCATCGCACGGGGGGGGATCGGGGAGCTGTTTTTT. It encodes CAIARGGIGELFF.

The CDR3 loop reads CASSSGSRDYGGGAKNIQYF. CDR3 coding DNA: TGCGCCAGCAGCTCTGGATCCCGGGACTATGGGGGGGGAGCCAAAAACATTCAGTACTTC. The V call is TRBV5-1, the J call TRBJ2-4, with 7 bases aligning to TRBD2. Trimming removed 3 bases from V and 0 bases from J; junction bases left unmatched: 18. The CDR3 has 20 amino acids. CDR1 is SGHRS and CDR2 is YFSETQ in the germline V gene.

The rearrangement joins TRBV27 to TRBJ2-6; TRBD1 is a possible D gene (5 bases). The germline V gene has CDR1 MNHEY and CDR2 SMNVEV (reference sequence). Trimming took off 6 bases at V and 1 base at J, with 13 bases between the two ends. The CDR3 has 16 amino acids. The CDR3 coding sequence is TGTGCCAGCAGAAGGGGTGAGCGTTCTGGGGCCAACGTCCTGACTTTC. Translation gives CASRRGERSGANVLTF.

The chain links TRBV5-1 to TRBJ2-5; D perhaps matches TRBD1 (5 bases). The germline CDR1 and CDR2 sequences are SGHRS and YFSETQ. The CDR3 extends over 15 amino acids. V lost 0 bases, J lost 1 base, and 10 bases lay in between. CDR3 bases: TGCGCCAGCAGCTTGGTATTCGACAGCCAAGAGACCCAGTACTTC. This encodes CASSLVFDSQETQYF.

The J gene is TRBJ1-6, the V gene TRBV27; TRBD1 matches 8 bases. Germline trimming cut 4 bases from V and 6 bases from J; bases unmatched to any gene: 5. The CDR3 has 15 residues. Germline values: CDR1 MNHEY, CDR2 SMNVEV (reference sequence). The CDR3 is CASSWGDRSNSPLHF. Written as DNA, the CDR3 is TGTGCCAGCAGTTGGGGGGACAGGTCTAATTCACCCCTCCACTTT.

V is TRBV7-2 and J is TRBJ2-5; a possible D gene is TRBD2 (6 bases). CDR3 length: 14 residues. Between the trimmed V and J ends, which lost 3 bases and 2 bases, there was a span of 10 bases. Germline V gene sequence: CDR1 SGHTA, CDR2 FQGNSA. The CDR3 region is CASSLAGQQETQYF. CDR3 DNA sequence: TGTGCCAGCAGCTTGGCGGGGCAGCAAGAGACCCAGTACTTC.

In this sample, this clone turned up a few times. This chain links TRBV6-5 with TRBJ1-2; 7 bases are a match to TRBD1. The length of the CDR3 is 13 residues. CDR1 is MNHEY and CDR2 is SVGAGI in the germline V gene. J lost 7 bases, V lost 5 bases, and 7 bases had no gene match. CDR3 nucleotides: TGTGCCAGCAGTCCACAGGGGTTCAGTGGCTACACCTTC. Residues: CASSPQGFSGYTF.

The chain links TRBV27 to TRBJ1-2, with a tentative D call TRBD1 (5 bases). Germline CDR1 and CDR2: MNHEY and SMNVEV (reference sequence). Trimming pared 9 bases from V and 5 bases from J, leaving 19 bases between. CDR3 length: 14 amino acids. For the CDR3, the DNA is TGTGCCAGTAGACTCCAAGGGACTCCTTATGGCTACACCTTC. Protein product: CASRLQGTPYGYTF.